This TCR beta chain was identified in a study of identical twins. Study outcomes and limitations: Invariant MAIT and iNKT cells are populations that could partly confound zero-insertion analyses. Findings came from cross-sectional statistics, without long-term follow-up of donors. Those out-of-frame alpha sequences shared by twins showed an excess of low generation probability.

Deletions cut 3 bases from V and 5 bases from J, with 10 bases between. This CDR3 comprises 14 residues. Healthy Caucasians were all of the donors. This clonotype was picked up a small number of times. The antigen is undetermined. TCRdb ran MiXCR on the 5' RACE reads and lists one entry per CDR3 protein. The sample comprises a few hundred thousand distinct CDR3 sequences, just under 10% of which are singletons, and roughly 3% rests with the top ten. The sample was also reused in another study, on yellow fever vaccine responses in identical twins.

The chain employs TRBV12-3 or TRBV12-4 and TRBJ1-4; D remains ambiguous. Sample: PBMCs. This clonotype originated in a woman in her late teens or twenties in good health. The CDR3 loop reads CASSFRKLNEKLFF. Here the CDR3 DNA reads TGTGCCAGCAGTTTTCGGAAACTCAATGAAAAACTGTTTTTT.